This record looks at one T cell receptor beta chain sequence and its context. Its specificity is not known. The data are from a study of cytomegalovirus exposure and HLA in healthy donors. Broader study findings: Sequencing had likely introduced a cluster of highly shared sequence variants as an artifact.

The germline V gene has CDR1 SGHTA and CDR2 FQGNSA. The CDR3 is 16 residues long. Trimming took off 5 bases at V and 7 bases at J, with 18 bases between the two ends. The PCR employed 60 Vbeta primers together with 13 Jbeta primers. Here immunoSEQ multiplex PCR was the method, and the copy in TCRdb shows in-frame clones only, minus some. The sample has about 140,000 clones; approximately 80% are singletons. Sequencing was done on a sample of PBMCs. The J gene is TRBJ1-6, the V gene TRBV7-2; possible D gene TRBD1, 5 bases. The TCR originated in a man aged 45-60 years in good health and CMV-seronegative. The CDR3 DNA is TGTGCCAGCAGCCCGGACGGGACTCGCGAAAATTCACCCCTCCACTTT. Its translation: CASSPDGTRENSPLHF.